Following are 12 T cell receptor beta chains from one sample sequenced in a study of OX40 agonist ivuxolimab in advanced cancers. TCRdb's copy holds only in-frame clones and misses some; the assay was immunoSEQ multiplex PCR. The table includes around 62,000 clones, about nine tenths detected once. The sample here was CD4+ or CD8+ T cells sorted from blood, taken in a trial of the OX40 agonist ivuxolimab. Every receptor here comes from an adult with an advanced solid tumor such as melanoma, head and neck, liver or kidney cancer.

The J gene is TRBJ2-7, the V gene TRBV9, with 7 bases that match TRBD1. This CDR3 contains 14 residues. J was trimmed by 6 bases and V by 3 bases; bases with no gene match: 9. CDR1 and CDR2 (germline): SGDLS, YYNGEE. The DNA for the CDR3 is TGTGCCAGCAGCGAGAGAGGGACAGAAACCGAGCAGTACTTC. As protein: CASSERGTETEQYF.

The chain employs TRBV6-5 and TRBJ2-7, with 7 positions matching TRBD1. V lost 4 bases and J lost 2; bases outside the gene matches: 8. Germline CDR1 and CDR2: MNHEY and SVGAGI. The CDR3 sequence is 15 residues long. The CDR3 DNA reads as TGTGCCAGCAGTTGGAACAGGGGCGGAACCTACGAGCAGTACTTC. This codes for CASSWNRGGTYEQYF.

V gene TRBV27 combines with J gene TRBJ1-2; maybe TRBD1 (5 bases). The ends were cut back, 3 bases at V and 0 bases at J, with 14 bases in the middle. The CDR3 has 16 amino acids. Germline CDR1 is MNHEY and CDR2 is SMNVEV (reference sequence). The CDR3 sequence: CASSFSWRQTNYGYTF. The CDR3 DNA follows: TGTGCCAGCAGTTTCAGTTGGAGACAGACTAACTATGGCTACACCTTC.

This chain links TRBV29-1 with TRBJ1-3; D gene unclear. V lost 5 bases to trimming and J lost 2 bases, with 10 bases between them. Germline assignment: CDR1 SQVTM and CDR2 ANQGSEA. CDR3 length: 13 residues. Here the CDR3 DNA reads TGCAGCGTTTACGGAAGGACTGGAAACACCATATATTTT. Its translation: CSVYGRTGNTIYF.

This clone was detected only once. The rearrangement uses TRBV18 and TRBJ2-2; tentatively, D is TRBD2 (6 bases). In germline, CDR1 is KGHSH, CDR2 LQKENI. The CDR3 is 14 amino acids. Trimming removed 4 bases at V and 0 bases at J, with 6 bases between. The CDR3 sequence is CASSRGANTGELFF. The CDR3 DNA is TGTGCCAGCTCACGGGGGGCGAACACCGGGGAGCTGTTTTTT. Supplemented by reference TRBV18 and TRBJ2-2, the full variable domain reads NAGVMQNPRHLVRRRGQEARLRCSPMKGHSHVYWYRQLPEEGLKFMVYLQKENIIDESGMPKERFSAEFPKEGPSILRIQQVVRGDSAAYFCASSRGANTGELFFGEGSRLTVL.

This clone has only a few counts. This chain connects TRBV6-1 to TRBJ1-3; 8 bases match TRBD1. This CDR3 spans 15 amino acids. The germline CDR1 and CDR2 sequences are MNHNS and SASEGT. Germline trimming cut 2 bases from V and 3 bases from J; bases unmatched to any gene: 3. The CDR3 protein is CASSEQGAFGNTIYF. The DNA for the CDR3 is TGTGCCAGCAGTGAACAGGGGGCATTTGGAAACACCATATATTTT.

This clone was found once. This sequence joins TRBV7-2 and TRBJ2-7; TRBD2 might be the D (6 bases). V lost 5 bases to trimming and J lost 4 bases, with 12 bases between them. Per germline, CDR1 SGHTA and CDR2 FQGNSA. The CDR3 runs to 13 residues. The chain's CDR3 is CASSTAGGYEQYF. CDR3 bases: TGTGCCAGCAGCACAGCCGGGGGTTACGAGCAGTACTTC.

This chain uses TRBV10-3 with TRBJ1-3; 10 nucleotides line up with TRBD2. The assigned J gene may be wrong: the sequence end matches TRBJ2-2 better. Germline lookup yields CDR1 ENHRY and CDR2 SYGVKD. This CDR3 is built from 16 residues. CDR3 DNA sequence: TGTGCCATCAGTGCTAGCGGGGGCTCGAACACCGGGGAGCTGTTTTTT. Translated: CAISASGGSNTGELFF.

The chain joins TRBV5-1 to TRBJ2-3; TRBD2 agrees at 9 bases. The CDR3 is 14 residues long. Germline CDR1 is SGHRS and CDR2 is YFSETQ. The ends lost 6 bases at V and 1 base at J; junction bases unmatched: 3. The CDR3 reads CASMSSGGTDTQYF. In nucleotides, the CDR3 is TGCGCCAGCATGTCTAGCGGGGGCACAGATACGCAGTATTTT.

The chain uses TRBV29-1 and TRBJ2-5; no definite D call. V dropped 7 bases and J dropped 5 bases, with 14 bases sitting between them. The V gene's germline CDR1 is SQVTM and CDR2 ANQGSEA. The CDR3 loop spans 12 amino acids. The CDR3 here is CSAKMGGETQYF. For the CDR3, the DNA is TGCAGCGCCAAGATGGGTGGGGAGACCCAGTACTTC.

V is TRBV7-6 and J is TRBJ2-6; D is ambiguous. The CDR3 is made up of 16 amino acids. Germline V CDR1 and CDR2: SGHVS, FNYEAQ. The ends were cut back, 1 base at V and 4 bases at J, with 11 bases in the middle. CDR3 region: CASSLGGSVGANVLTF. Written as DNA, the CDR3 is TGTGCCAGCAGCTTAGGGGGATCGGTGGGGGCCAACGTCCTGACTTTC.

This clone was detected a few times. The genes are TRBV5-1 and TRBJ2-5, with 8 positions matching TRBD2. J lost 5 bases, V lost 1 base, and 13 bases had no gene match. CDR3 length equals 17 residues. Germline V gives CDR1 SGHRS, CDR2 YFSETQ. The CDR3, as DNA: TGCGCCAGCAGCTTGCGCCCTACCGGGACTAGTGAGGAGACCCAGTACTTC. Protein product: CASSLRPTGTSEETQYF.